The present TCR beta chain was sequenced within a study of metastatic and nonmetastatic thyroid tumors. The entire patient cohort was treatment-naive prior to thyroid surgery. This clone was observed many times. TCRdb ran MiXCR on the PCR reads. This sample yields around 31,000 clones, of which approximately 16% are seen a single time; roughly a fifth belongs to the top ten. Germline CDR1 and CDR2: SGHAT and FQDESV (reference sequence). V trimming: 5 bases; J trimming: 2 bases; junction bases outside the gene matches: 7. CDR3 length: 15 amino acids. The clonotype comes from a male donor with papillary thyroid cancer or a benign thyroid nodule (not recorded which). Some clones in this sample may be carry-over from other donors' samples. V gene TRBV11-1 combines with J gene TRBJ2-7; 9 bases match TRBD1. What was sequenced was blood. The CDR3, as DNA: TGTGCCAGCAGCCCGGGGACAGGGACCGCCTACGAGCAGTACTTC. Amino acid sequence: CASSPGTGTAYEQYF.